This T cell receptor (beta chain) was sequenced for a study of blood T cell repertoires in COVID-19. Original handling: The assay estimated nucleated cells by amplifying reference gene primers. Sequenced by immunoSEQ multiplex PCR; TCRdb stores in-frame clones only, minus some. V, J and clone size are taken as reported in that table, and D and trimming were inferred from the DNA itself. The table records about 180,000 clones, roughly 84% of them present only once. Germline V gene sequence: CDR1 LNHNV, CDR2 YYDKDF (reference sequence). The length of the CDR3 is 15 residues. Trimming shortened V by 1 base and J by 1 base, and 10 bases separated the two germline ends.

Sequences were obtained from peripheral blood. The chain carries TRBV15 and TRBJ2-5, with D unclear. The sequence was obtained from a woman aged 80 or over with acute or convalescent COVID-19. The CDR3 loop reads CATSRGERLQETQYF. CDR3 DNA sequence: TGTGCCACCAGCAGAGGAGAGAGACTCCAAGAGACCCAGTACTTC. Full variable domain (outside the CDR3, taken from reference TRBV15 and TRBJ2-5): DAMVIQNPRYQVTQFGKPVTLSCSQTLNHNVMYWYQQKSSQAPKLLFHYYDKDFNNEADTPDNFQSRRPNTSFCFLDIRSPGLGDTAMYLCATSRGERLQETQYFGPGTRLLVL.